Below, 5 T cell receptor beta chains from the same sample are listed, as sequenced in a study of cytomegalovirus exposure and HLA in healthy donors. PCR employed 60 Vbeta and 13 Jbeta primers. Clones were sequenced by immunoSEQ multiplex PCR, and TCRdb holds only the in-frame ones, with some missing. The table lists under 150,000 clones, roughly 88% of them singletons, with 1.5% to 2% in the top ten. Sequencing used PBMCs. The receptors were sampled from a boy aged 5-17 years in good health and CMV-seronegative.

The chain employs TRBV2 and TRBJ2-7; 10 nucleotides line up with TRBD2. In germline, CDR1 is SNHLY, CDR2 FYNNEI. This CDR3 has 15 residues. V gave up 4 bases and J gave up 5 bases; unmatched junction bases: 8. For the CDR3, the DNA is TGTGCCAGCAGTGTTCGGGCTAGCGGGGGAAACGAGCAGTACTTC. Amino acid sequence: CASSVRASGGNEQYF.

The chain joins TRBV7-2 to TRBJ2-7; TRBD2 might be the D (5 bases). The CDR3 is 14 amino acids. The V end was cut by 1 base, the J end by 2 bases, with 9 bases between. The germline CDR1 and CDR2 sequences are SGHTA and FQGNSA. CDR3 protein: CASSLVPGTYEQYF. Written as DNA, the CDR3 is TGTGCCAGCAGCTTAGTTCCGGGAACCTACGAGCAGTACTTC.

The chain couples TRBV9 to TRBJ2-7, with a tentative D call TRBD2 (6 bases). Trimming left V 0 bases short and J 5 bases short, with 15 bases between. The CDR3 spans 15 residues. The germline V gene has CDR1 SGDLS and CDR2 YYNGEE. Written as DNA, the CDR3 is TGTGCCAGCAGCGTAGACGGAACGGGAGTGGACGAGCAGTACTTC. This sequence encodes CASSVDGTGVDEQYF.

The J gene is TRBJ2-3, the V gene TRBV7-3; TRBD2 agrees at 12 bases. Unmatched junction bases numbered 8, after V lost 2 bases and J lost 5 bases. CDR3 length equals 17 residues. Per germline, CDR1 SGHTA and CDR2 FQGTGA. The CDR3 is CASSLSLAGGEGDTQYF. CDR3 in DNA: TGTGCCAGCAGCTTATCCCTAGCGGGAGGGGAGGGAGATACGCAGTATTTT.

V is TRBV5-1 and J is TRBJ2-7, with 9 bases identical to TRBD2. The CDR3 runs to 16 residues. The germline V gene has CDR1 SGHRS and CDR2 YFSETQ. V was pared by 2 bases and J by 6 bases, with 12 bases of the junction left unmatched. CDR3 residues: CASSFRSSGNFGEQYF. The CDR3 DNA reads as TGCGCCAGCAGCTTTCGTTCTAGCGGGAACTTTGGCGAGCAGTACTTC.